A single sample is the source of the 2 T cell receptor beta chains below, sequenced in a study of control samples from healthy donors and cancer patients. TCRdb's table, derived via immunoSEQ multiplex PCR, lists solely in-frame clones and lacks some. The data hold about 190,000 clones, with approximately 92% observed a single time. Sequenced: blood. These receptors were taken from a man younger than 35 in good health.

J is TRBJ1-4 and V is TRBV3-1 (or the pseudogene TRBV3-2), with D tentatively TRBD1 (5 bases). The CDR3 length is 14 residues. V was cut by 4 bases and J by 0 bases, with 6 bases left in between. Germline CDR1 reads LGHDT; CDR2 reads YNNKEL (reference sequence). The CDR3 DNA follows: TGTGCCAGCAGCCTAGGGGCAACTAATGAAAAACTGTTTTTT. Its translation is CASSLGATNEKLFF.

J is TRBJ1-2 and V is TRBV6-5, with D possibly matching TRBD1 (5 bases). Per the germline V gene, CDR1 is MNHEY and CDR2 is SVGAGI. This CDR3 has 13 amino acids. V lost 5 bases to trimming and J lost 8 bases, with 15 bases between them. As DNA, the CDR3 is TGTGCCAGCAGTCCGACGGGGCGTTTGGGCTACACCTTC. Its protein product is CASSPTGRLGYTF.